This T cell receptor beta chain was obtained from a study of CD8+CD57+ T cells in acquired aplastic anemia. Study overall: Where healthy donors were concerned, CD4+ cells averaged about 11 million reads.

Investigators profiled TCR beta VDJ and CDR3 from genomic DNA template. Each CDR3 protein is one row after TCRdb ran MiXCR on the reads. Of approximately 380,000 distinct CDR3 sequences in the sample, about 70% were seen once. CDR3 length: 15 residues. Germline assignment: CDR1 SGHTA and CDR2 FQGNSA. V lost 5 bases, J lost 13 bases, and 26 bases lay in between. The clonotype comes from a human donor in good health, serving as a control. V and J are TRBV7-2 and TRBJ1-1; D uncertain. What was sequenced was sorted CD4+, CD8+, or CD8+CD57+ T cells (not recorded which) from PBMCs. The CDR3 DNA is TGTGCCAGCAGCCGGCCAGCGGGCAATTACAATGAGCATTTCTTT. Protein product: CASSRPAGNYNEHFF. The entire variable domain, with the rest obtained from reference TRBV7-2 and TRBJ1-1, is as follows: GAGVSQSPSNKVTEKGKDVELRCDPISGHTALYWYRQSLGQGLEFLIYFQGNSAPDKSGLPSDRFSAERTGGSVSTLTIQRTQQEDSAVYLCASSRPAGNYNEHFFGQGTRLTVV.